The 5 T cell receptor beta chains presented below share a single source sample, sequenced in a study of shared clonotypes between healthy human individuals. Naive CD8 populations comprised CD45RO-negative cells positively selected for CCR7, excluding terminally differentiated effector memory CD45RA+ cells. Method: immunoSEQ multiplex PCR; TCRdb's copy keeps in-frame clones and lacks some. The table includes around 1.9 million clones, 93% detected once. Specimen: naive CD8+ T cells from PBMCs. The receptors come from a man between 18 and 35 years old in good health. Some clones in this sample may be carry-over from other donors' samples.

The chain links TRBV27 to TRBJ1-5, with D possibly matching TRBD1 (6 bases). Between the trimmed V and J ends, which lost 3 bases and 5 bases, there was a span of 11 bases. There are 14 residues in the CDR3. CDR1 is MNHEY and CDR2 is SMNVEV in the germline V gene (reference sequence). The CDR3 region has the DNA TGTGCCAGCAGTTTGCAGGACAGATATCAGCCCCAGCATTTT. This codes for CASSLQDRYQPQHF.

V gene TRBV30 combines with J gene TRBJ1-4, with TRBD1 identical over 8 bases. The J segment lost 5 bases and the V segment lost 3 bases, leaving 8 bases of the junction unmatched. The CDR3 contains 15 residues. Germline V gene data show CDR1 as GTSNPN and CDR2 as SVGIG (reference sequence). Here the CDR3 reads CAWRDYRGENEKLFF. CDR3 nucleotide sequence: TGTGCCTGGAGAGACTACAGGGGGGAAAATGAAAAACTGTTTTTT.

This chain joins TRBV6-6 and TRBJ2-5, with D possibly being TRBD2 (5 bases). Germline CDR1 MNHNY, CDR2 SVGAGI (reference sequence). V shed 7 bases and J shed 2 bases, with 17 bases lying between them. The CDR3 covers 15 residues. CDR3 sequence: CASNTRGRDQETQYF. The CDR3 DNA reads as TGTGCCAGCAACACCCGAGGGCGAGATCAAGAGACCCAGTACTTC.

This chain joins TRBV7-2 and TRBJ1-2; 8 bases are a match to TRBD1. The germline V gene encodes CDR1 SGHTA and CDR2 FQGNSA. Trimming took 5 bases from V and 4 from J; bases not matched to a gene: 9. The CDR3 extends over 15 amino acids. In DNA form, the CDR3 reads TGTGCCAGCAGCCCAGGACAGGGATACGGCTATGGCTACACCTTC. Its translation is CASSPGQGYGYGYTF.

This chain joins TRBV5-8 and TRBJ2-3; D gene ambiguous. This CDR3 has 12 residues. The ends were cut back, 2 bases at V and 8 bases at J, with 9 bases in the middle. Germline V CDR1 and CDR2: SGHTS, YDEGEE. CDR3 DNA sequence: TGTGCCAGCAGCTTACCTGGTGGTACGCAGTATTTT. This translates into CASSLPGGTQYF.